A selection of T cell receptor beta chains follows, all from one sample in a study of T-cell memory formation after mild COVID-19. Each CDR3 protein gets one entry after TCRdb re-called the 5' RACE reads with MiXCR. The sample lists some 210,000 distinct CDR3 sequences; roughly a tenth were seen once. Sequenced input: PBMCs or a T cell subset sorted from them (not recorded which). The receptors derive from a man aged 18 to 29 who had mild COVID-19 (a few samples of this study predate the infection). Cell type and time point are not known. Both conserved end residues are part of each CDR3. The D gene is left open where the match is weak. A row's size may be missing; if present it is once, few, many or a size class.

abundance	d_gene	v_gene	j_gene	CDR3nt	CDR3aa
few	TRBD1	TRBV7-3	TRBJ2-3	TGTGCCAGCAGCCAGGACAGGACTAGCACAGATACGCAGTATTTT	CASSQDRTSTDTQYF
NA	NA	TRBV4-2	TRBJ1-1	TGTGCCAGCAGCCCCAGCGACAGATTAAACACTGAAGCTTTCTTT	CASSPSDRLNTEAFF
many	NA	TRBV7-2	TRBJ2-7	TGTGCCAGCAGCTTGACTAGCTCCTACGAGCAGTACTTC	CASSLTSSYEQYF
few	NA	TRBV7-2	TRBJ2-1	TGTGCCAGCAGCTTAGCGTACAATGAGCAGTTCTTC	CASSLAYNEQFF
once	TRBD1	TRBV5-5	TRBJ2-7	TGTGCCAGCAGCCGGTGGACAGGGGAAAGCTACGAGCAGTACTTC	CASSRWTGESYEQYF
few	NA	TRBV5-1	TRBJ1-6	TGCGCCAGCAGCTTGGGGCAGGGAGGATCACCCCTCCACTTT	CASSLGQGGSPLHF
few	NA	TRBV2	TRBJ2-7	TGTGCCAGCACCCAAGGAGGGCCAGGGAGTACGGCCTACGAGCAGTACTTC	CASTQGGPGSTAYEQYF
few	NA	TRBV9	TRBJ2-2	TGTGCCAGCAGCGTGGATCACACCCTTCGCCCCCCCGGGGAGCTGTTTTTT	CASSVDHTLRPPGELFF
NA	NA	TRBV10-3	TRBJ1-3	TGTGCCATCCGGAAGGAATTAGTGGGAAACACCATATATTTT	CAIRKELVGNTIYF
NA	TRBD2	TRBV5-1	TRBJ2-3	TGCGCCAGCAGCACGGGACTAGCGGGTATAACAGATACGCAGTATTTT	CASSTGLAGITDTQYF
NA	NA	TRBV6-2/TRBV6-3	TRBJ2-5	TGTGCCAGCAGTTACCCCCGGTGGCTAGCGGAGACCCAGTACTTC	CASSYPRWLAETQYF
few	NA	TRBV5-5	TRBJ2-3	TGTGCCAGCACCTCTCCTCCTAGCACAGATACGCAGTATTTT	CASTSPPSTDTQYF
few	NA	TRBV12-3/TRBV12-4	TRBJ1-4	TGTGCCAGCAGTTTAGGACAACTTGAAAAACTGTTTTTT	CASSLGQLEKLFF
few	NA	TRBV2	TRBJ1-3	TGTGCCAGCAGGCGCCGACAGTTCTCTGGAAACACCATATATTTT	CASRRRQFSGNTIYF
NA	NA	TRBV4-2	TRBJ2-2	TGTGCCAGCAGCGGGTTAGGTGACACCGGGGAGCTGTTTTTT	CASSGLGDTGELFF
many	NA	TRBV5-1	TRBJ2-3	TGCGCCAGCAGCTTGTCGAAGGATACGCAGTATTTT	CASSLSKDTQYF
few	TRBD2	TRBV5-1	TRBJ2-5	TGCGCCAGCAGCGGACCAGCGGGGGAAGAGACCCAGTACTTC	CASSGPAGEETQYF
NA	NA	TRBV20-1	TRBJ1-2	TGCAGTGCTAGGCCTCAGGGGAAAGACTATGGCTACACCTTC	CSARPQGKDYGYTF
few	TRBD1	TRBV7-2	TRBJ2-7	TGTGCCAGCAGCCCAAGACAGGGATGGTACGAGCAGTACTTC	CASSPRQGWYEQYF
few	TRBD1	TRBV7-6	TRBJ1-1	TGTGCCAGCAGTTCGGACAGGGGGCCTACTGAAGCTTTCTTT	CASSSDRGPTEAFF
few	NA	TRBV6-5	TRBJ1-4	TGTGCCAGCAGTAGAGGGCAGAAACTGTTTTTT	CASSRGQKLFF
few	TRBD1	TRBV24-1	TRBJ2-2	TGTGCCACCAGTGATTTGAGGGGGCCGGCCGGGGAGCTGTTTTTT	CATSDLRGPAGELFF
NA	NA	TRBV12-5	TRBJ2-2	TGTGCTAGTGGTTCCAGCCTTCCGGGGGGCTACACCGGGGAGCTGTTTTTT	CASGSSLPGGYTGELFF
NA	NA	TRBV9	TRBJ2-3	TGTGCCAGCAGCGTAAGGGCGGGGCGCACAGATACGCAGTATTTT	CASSVRAGRTDTQYF
NA	TRBD2	TRBV4-3	TRBJ2-3	TGCGCCAGCAGTCGGACTAGCGGGTCAGCAAATACGCAGTATTTT	CASSRTSGSANTQYF
NA	NA	TRBV13	TRBJ2-2	TGTGCCAGCAGCCCCAATACCCCAGGGCTTTCCGGGGAGCTGTTTTTT	CASSPNTPGLSGELFF
NA	TRBD1	TRBV12-3/TRBV12-4	TRBJ2-3	TGTGCCAGCAGTCCGGGACAGGGAGGCACAGATACGCAGTATTTT	CASSPGQGGTDTQYF
few	NA	TRBV4-2	TRBJ1-3	TGTGCCAGCAGCCAAGGTCCCGACCGGGGGGGAAACACCATATATTTT	CASSQGPDRGGNTIYF
NA	NA	TRBV29-1	TRBJ2-5	TGCAGCGTTGATCCAGGAGAGACCCAGTACTTC	CSVDPGETQYF
NA	NA	TRBV7-2	TRBJ1-2	TGTGCCAGCAGCTTAGGCTCCATCTATGGCTACACCTTC	CASSLGSIYGYTF
few	NA	TRBV7-2	TRBJ1-1	TGTGCCAGCAGCTTGGTTGGTGCGACTGAAGCTTTCTTT	CASSLVGATEAFF
few	NA	TRBV20-1	TRBJ1-6	TGCAGTGCTAGGCGGCACCAAAAGGATTCACCCCTCCACTTT	CSARRHQKDSPLHF
many	NA	TRBV7-2	TRBJ1-4	TGTGCCAGCAGCTTACTTAAGGGCCCGAGGGCAACTAATGAAAAACTGTTTTTT	CASSLLKGPRATNEKLFF
many	NA	TRBV20-1	TRBJ1-5	TGCAGTGCTATTGGGGCGAGCAATCAGCCCCAGCATTTT	CSAIGASNQPQHF